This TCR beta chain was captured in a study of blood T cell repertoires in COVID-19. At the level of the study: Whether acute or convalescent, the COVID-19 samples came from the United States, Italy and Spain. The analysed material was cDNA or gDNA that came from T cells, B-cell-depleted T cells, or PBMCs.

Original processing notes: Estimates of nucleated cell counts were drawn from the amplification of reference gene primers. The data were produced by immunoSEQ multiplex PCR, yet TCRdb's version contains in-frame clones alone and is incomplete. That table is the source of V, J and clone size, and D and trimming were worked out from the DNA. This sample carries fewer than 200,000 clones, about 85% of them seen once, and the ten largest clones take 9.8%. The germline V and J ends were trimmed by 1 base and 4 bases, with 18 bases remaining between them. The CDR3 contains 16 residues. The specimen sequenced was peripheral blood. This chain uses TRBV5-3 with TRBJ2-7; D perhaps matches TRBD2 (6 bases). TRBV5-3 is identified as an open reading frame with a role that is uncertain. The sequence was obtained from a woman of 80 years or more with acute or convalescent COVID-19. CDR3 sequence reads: CARSLLAVGPQYEQYF. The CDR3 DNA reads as TGTGCCAGAAGCTTGTTAGCGGTGGGACCCCAGTACGAGCAGTACTTC.